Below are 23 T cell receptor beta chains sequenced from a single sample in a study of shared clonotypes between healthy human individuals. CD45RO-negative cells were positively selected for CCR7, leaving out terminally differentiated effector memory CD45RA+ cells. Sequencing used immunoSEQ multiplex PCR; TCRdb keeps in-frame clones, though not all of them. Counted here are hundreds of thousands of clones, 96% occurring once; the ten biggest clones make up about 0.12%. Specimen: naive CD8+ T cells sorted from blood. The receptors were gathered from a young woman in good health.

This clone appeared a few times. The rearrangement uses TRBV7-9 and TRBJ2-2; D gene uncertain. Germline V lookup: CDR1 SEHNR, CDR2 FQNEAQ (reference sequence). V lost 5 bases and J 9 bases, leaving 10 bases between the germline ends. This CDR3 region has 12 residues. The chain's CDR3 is CASSPHVRELFF. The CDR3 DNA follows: TGTGCCAGCAGCCCTCATGTAAGGGAGCTGTTTTTT.

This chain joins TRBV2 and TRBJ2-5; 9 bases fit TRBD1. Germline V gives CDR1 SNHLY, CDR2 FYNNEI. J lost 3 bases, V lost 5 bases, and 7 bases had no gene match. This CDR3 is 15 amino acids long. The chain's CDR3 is CASSPGTGFKETQYF. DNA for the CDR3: TGTGCCAGCAGTCCCGGGACAGGGTTCAAAGAGACCCAGTACTTC.

The CDR3 DNA sequence: TGTGCCAGCAGTGAGTGGCGGGACTTACGAGAGCAGTACTTC. This gives the protein CASSEWRDLREQYF. The V call is TRBV6-1, the J call TRBJ2-7, with D perhaps TRBD2 (6 bases). This CDR3 has 14 amino acids. V lost 3 bases and J 7 bases, leaving 16 bases between the germline ends. Germline loops: CDR1 MNHNS, CDR2 SASEGT.

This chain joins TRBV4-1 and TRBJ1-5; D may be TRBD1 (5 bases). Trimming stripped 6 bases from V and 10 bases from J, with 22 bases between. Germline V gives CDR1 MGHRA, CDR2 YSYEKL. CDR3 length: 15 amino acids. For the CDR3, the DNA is TGCGCCAGCAGTAGTTCCGGGACCGCGGCCCAACCCCAGCATTTT. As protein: CASSSSGTAAQPQHF.

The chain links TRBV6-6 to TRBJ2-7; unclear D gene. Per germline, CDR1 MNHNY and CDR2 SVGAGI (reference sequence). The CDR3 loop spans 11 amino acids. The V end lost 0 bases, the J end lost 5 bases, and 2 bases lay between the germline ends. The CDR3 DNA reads TGTGCCAGCAGTTACTCGAACGAGCAGTACTTC. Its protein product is CASSYSNEQYF.

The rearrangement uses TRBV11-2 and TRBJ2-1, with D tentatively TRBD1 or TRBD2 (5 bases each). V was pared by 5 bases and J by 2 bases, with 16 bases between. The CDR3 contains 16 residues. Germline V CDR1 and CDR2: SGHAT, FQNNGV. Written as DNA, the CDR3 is TGTGCCAGCAGCGTGGGACGAGGCGGGCCCTACAATGAGCAGTTCTTC. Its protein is CASSVGRGGPYNEQFF.

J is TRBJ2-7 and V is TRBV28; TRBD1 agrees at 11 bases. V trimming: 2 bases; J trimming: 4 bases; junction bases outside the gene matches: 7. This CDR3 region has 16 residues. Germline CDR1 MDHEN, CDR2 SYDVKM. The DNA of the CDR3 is TGTGCCAGCAGTTTAATTTGGACAGGGGGCAGATACGAGCAGTACTTC. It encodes CASSLIWTGGRYEQYF.

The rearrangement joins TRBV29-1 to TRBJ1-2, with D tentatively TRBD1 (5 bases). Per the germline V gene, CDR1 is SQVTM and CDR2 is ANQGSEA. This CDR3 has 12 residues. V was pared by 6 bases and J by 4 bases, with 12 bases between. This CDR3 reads CSVVEGPYGYTF. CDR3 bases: TGCAGCGTGGTGGAGGGGCCCTATGGCTACACCTTC.

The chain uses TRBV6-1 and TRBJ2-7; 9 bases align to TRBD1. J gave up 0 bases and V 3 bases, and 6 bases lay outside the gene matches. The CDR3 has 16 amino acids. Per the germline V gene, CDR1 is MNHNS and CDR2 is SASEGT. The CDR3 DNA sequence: TGTGCCAGCAGTGAGCACAGGGGGCTTAGCTCCTACGAGCAGTACTTC. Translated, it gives CASSEHRGLSSYEQYF.

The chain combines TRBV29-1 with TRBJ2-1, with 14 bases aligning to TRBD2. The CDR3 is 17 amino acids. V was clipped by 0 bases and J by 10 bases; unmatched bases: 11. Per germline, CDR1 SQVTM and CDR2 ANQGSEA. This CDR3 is CSVEDGLAGGGRREQFF. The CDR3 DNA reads TGCAGCGTTGAAGATGGACTAGCGGGGGGCGGTAGGAGAGAGCAGTTCTTC.

The CDR3 is CASSMRDGEKLFF. For the CDR3, the DNA is TGTGCCAGTAGTATGAGGGACGGAGAAAAACTGTTTTTT. This chain connects TRBV19 to TRBJ1-4; tentatively, D is TRBD1 (5 bases). The CDR3 spans 13 residues. The V end lost 3 bases, the J end lost 8 bases, and 10 bases lay between the germline ends. Germline V CDR1 and CDR2: LNHDA, SQIVND (reference sequence).

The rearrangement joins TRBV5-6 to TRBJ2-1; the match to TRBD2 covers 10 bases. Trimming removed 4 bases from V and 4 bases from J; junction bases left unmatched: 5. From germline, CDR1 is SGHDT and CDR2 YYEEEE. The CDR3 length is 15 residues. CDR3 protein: CASSREREGYNEQFF. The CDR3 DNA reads TGTGCCAGCAGCCGTGAGCGGGAGGGGTACAATGAGCAGTTCTTC.

CDR3 coding DNA: TGTGCCAGCAGACTAGCGTCGAGCTCCTACGAGCAGTACTTC. Amino acid sequence: CASRLASSSYEQYF. The chain combines TRBV6-5 with TRBJ2-7, with TRBD2 matching over 7 bases. Germline V gene data show CDR1 as MNHEY and CDR2 as SVGAGI. The V gene end was trimmed by 6 bases and the J gene end by 0 bases; junction bases not matched to a gene: 5. The CDR3 contains 14 residues.

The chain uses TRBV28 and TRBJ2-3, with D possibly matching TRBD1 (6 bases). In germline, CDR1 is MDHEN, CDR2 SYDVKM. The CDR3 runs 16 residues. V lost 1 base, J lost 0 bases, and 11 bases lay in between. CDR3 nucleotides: TGTGCCAGCAGTTTATTAAGGACAGATAGCACAGATACGCAGTATTTT. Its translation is CASSLLRTDSTDTQYF.

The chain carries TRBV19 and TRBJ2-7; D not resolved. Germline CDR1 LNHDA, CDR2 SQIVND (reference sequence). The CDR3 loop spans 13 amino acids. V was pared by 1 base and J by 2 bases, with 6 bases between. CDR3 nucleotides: TGTGCCAGTAGTATAGTCATGGCCTACGAGCAGTACTTC. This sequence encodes CASSIVMAYEQYF.

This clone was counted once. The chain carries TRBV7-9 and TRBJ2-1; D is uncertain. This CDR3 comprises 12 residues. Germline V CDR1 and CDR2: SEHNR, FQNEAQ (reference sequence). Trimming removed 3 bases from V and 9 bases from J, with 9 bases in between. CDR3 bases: TGTGCCAGCAGCTTTAGCCCACTTGAGCAGTTCTTC. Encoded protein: CASSFSPLEQFF.

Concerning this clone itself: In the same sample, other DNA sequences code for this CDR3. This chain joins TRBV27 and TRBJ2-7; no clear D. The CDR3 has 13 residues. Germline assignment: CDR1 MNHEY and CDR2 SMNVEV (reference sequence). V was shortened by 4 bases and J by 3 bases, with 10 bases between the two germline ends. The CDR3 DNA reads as TGTGCCAGCAGTTCCTGGACGGGCTACGAGCAGTACTTC. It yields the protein CASSSWTGYEQYF.

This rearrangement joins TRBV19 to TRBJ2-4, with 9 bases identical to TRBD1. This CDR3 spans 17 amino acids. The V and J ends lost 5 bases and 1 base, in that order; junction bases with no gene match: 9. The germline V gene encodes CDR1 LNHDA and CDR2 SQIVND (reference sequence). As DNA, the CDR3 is TGTGCCAGTAGTGAAGGGACAGGGTGGAGGGCCAAAAACATTCAGTACTTC. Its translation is CASSEGTGWRAKNIQYF. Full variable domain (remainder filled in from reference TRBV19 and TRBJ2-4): DGGITQSPKYLFRKEGQNVTLSCEQNLNHDAMYWYRQDPGQGLRLIYYSQIVNDFQKGDIAEGYSVSREKKESFPLTVTSAQKNPTAFYLCASSEGTGWRAKNIQYFGAGTRLSVL.

CDR3 in amino acids: CSVRAKSSSYEQYF. In nucleotides, the CDR3 is TGCAGCGTTAGGGCTAAATCAAGCTCCTACGAGCAGTACTTC. This chain links TRBV29-1 with TRBJ2-7; no firm D call. CDR1 SQVTM and CDR2 ANQGSEA come from the germline V gene. CDR3 size: 14 residues. V dropped 5 bases and J dropped 0 bases, with 14 bases sitting between them.

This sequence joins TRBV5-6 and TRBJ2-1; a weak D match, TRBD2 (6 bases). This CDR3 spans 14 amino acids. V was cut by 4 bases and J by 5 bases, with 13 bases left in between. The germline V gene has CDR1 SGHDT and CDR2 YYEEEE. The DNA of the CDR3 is TGTGCCAGCAGCATGGAGGGCCTAGACAATGAGCAGTTCTTC. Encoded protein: CASSMEGLDNEQFF.

CDR3 protein: CASRFGTIGETQYF. CDR3 DNA: TGTGCCAGCAGATTCGGGACTATCGGAGAGACCCAGTACTTC. V and J are TRBV6-4 and TRBJ2-5, with 7 positions matching TRBD2. CDR1 is MRHNA and CDR2 is SNTAGT in the germline V gene. With V trimmed by 6 bases and J by 4 bases, 8 bases remained unmatched. CDR3 length: 14 amino acids.

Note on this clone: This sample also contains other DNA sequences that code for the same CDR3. Written as DNA, the CDR3 is TGTGCCAGTAGTATAGAAAGCGGGAGAGCCTACGAGCAGTACTTC. Its translation: CASSIESGRAYEQYF. The V gene is TRBV19, the J gene TRBJ2-7; 8 bases are a match to TRBD2. CDR3 size: 15 residues. The V segment lost 0 bases and the J segment 2 bases; nucleotides outside the gene matches: 3. Per the germline V gene, CDR1 is LNHDA and CDR2 is SQIVND (reference sequence).

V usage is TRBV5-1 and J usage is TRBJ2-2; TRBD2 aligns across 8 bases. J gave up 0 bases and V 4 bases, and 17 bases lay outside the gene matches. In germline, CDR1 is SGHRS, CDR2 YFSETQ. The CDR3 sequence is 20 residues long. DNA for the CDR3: TGCGCCAGCAGCCCGCGTCCCCGGGGGCTAGCGGGTACGAACACCGGGGAGCTGTTTTTT. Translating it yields CASSPRPRGLAGTNTGELFF.